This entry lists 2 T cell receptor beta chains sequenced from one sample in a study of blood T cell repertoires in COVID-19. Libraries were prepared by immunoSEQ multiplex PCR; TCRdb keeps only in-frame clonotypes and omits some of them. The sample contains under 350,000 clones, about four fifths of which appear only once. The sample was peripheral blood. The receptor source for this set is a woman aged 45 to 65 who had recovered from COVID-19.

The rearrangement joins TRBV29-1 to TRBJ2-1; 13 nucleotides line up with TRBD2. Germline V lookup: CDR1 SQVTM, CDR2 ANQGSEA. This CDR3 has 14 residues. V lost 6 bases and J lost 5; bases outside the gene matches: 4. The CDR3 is CSVLGTSGNNEQFF. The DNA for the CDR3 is TGCAGCGTCCTCGGGACTAGCGGGAACAATGAGCAGTTCTTC.

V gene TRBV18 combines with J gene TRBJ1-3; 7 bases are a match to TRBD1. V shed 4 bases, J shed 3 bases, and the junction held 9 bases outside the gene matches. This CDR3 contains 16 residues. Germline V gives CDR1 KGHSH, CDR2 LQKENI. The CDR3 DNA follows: TGTGCCAGCTCACAATACGCACAGGGGAGTGGAAACACCATATATTTT. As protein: CASSQYAQGSGNTIYF.